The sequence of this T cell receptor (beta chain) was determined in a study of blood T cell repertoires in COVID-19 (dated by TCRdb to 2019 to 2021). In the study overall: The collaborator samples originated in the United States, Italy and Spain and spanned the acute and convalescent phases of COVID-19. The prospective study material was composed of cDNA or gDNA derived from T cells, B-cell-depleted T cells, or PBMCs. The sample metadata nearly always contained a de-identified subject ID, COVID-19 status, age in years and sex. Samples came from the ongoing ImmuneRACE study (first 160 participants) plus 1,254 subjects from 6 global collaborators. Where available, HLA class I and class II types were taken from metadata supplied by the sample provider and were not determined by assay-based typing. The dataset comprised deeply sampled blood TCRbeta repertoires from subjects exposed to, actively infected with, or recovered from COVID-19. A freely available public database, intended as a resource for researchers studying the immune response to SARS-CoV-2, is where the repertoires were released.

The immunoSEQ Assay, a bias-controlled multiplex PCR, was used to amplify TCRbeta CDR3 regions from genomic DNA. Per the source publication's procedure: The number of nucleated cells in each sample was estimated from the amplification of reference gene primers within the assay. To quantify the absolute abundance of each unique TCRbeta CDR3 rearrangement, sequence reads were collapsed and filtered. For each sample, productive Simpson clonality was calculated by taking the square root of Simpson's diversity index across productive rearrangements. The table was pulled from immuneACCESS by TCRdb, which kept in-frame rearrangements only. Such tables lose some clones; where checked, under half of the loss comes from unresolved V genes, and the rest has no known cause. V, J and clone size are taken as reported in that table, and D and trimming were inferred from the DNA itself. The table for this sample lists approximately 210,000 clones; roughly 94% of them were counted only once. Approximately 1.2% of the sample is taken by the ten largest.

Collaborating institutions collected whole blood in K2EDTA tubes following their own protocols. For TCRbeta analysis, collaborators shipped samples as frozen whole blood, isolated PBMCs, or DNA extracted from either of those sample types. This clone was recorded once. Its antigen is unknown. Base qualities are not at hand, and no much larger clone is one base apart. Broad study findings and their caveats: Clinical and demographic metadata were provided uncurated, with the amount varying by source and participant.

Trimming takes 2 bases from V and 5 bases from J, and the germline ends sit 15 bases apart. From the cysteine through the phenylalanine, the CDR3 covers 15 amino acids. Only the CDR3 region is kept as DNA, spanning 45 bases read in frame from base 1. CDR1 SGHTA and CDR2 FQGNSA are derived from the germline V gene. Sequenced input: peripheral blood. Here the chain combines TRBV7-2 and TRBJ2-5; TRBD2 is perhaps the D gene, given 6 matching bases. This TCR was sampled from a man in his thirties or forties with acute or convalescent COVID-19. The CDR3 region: CASSLPSGGTETQYF. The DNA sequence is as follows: TGTGCCAGCAGCTTACCCTCCGGCGGGACGGAGACCCAGTACTTC.